This TCR beta chain was sequenced for a study of blood T cell repertoires in COVID-19. Looking at the study overall: Specimens from acute and convalescent COVID-19 originated in the United States, Italy and Spain. In each case, the material was cDNA or gDNA derived from T cells, B-cell-depleted T cells, or PBMCs.

This table comes from immunoSEQ multiplex PCR, and its TCRdb copy is limited to in-frame clones, with some not included. This sample has 350,000 to 550,000 clones; 80% to 90% occur once, and the top ten carry 0.9% to 1.2%. The CDR3 loop spans 14 amino acids. Trimming shortened V by 3 bases and J by 2 bases, and 11 bases separated the two germline ends. The germline gives CDR1 KGHSH, CDR2 LQKENI. This clonotype was obtained from a man under 40 who had recovered from COVID-19. Sample: PBMCs or T cells enriched from blood (not recorded which). The genes are TRBV18 and TRBJ2-7; D might be TRBD1 (6 bases). CDR3 sequence reads: CASSPTGSTYEQYF. The CDR3 region has the DNA TGTGCCAGCTCACCGACAGGTTCTACCTACGAGCAGTACTTC.